These 27 T cell receptor beta chains were all obtained from the same sample, sequenced in a study of T cells in Graves' hyperthyroidism and ophthalmopathy. Amplification targeted TCR beta CDR3 regions from RNA transcripts. During a first-round RT-PCR of the TCR CDR3, the HTBI primer set was used. Via MiXCR, TCRdb re-called the multiplex PCR reads, giving one row per CDR3 protein. Among 500,000 or so distinct CDR3 sequences listed, roughly 15% were seen once. Sequencing was done on a sample of blood. The source of these receptors is a woman younger than 45 with Graves' ophthalmopathy.

There are many counts of this clonotype. This chain connects TRBV7-2 to TRBJ2-2, with D maybe TRBD2 (5 bases). Germline V gene data show CDR1 as SGHTA and CDR2 as FQGNSA. This CDR3 is 16 amino acids long. Trimming stripped 3 bases from V and 6 bases from J, with 17 bases between. In DNA, the CDR3 is TGTGCCAGCAGCTTTCTACCACCTAGCCCGCCCGGGGAGCTGTTTTTT. Amino acid sequence: CASSFLPPSPPGELFF. Full variable domain (remainder filled in from reference TRBV7-2 and TRBJ2-2): GAGVSQSPSNKVTEKGKDVELRCDPISGHTALYWYRQSLGQGLEFLIYFQGNSAPDKSGLPSDRFSAERTGGSVSTLTIQRTQQEDSAVYLCASSFLPPSPPGELFFGEGSRLTVL.

This clonotype showed up many times. The V call is TRBV7-9, the J call TRBJ1-1; 8 bases are shared with TRBD1. There are 14 residues in the CDR3. The germline gives CDR1 SEHNR, CDR2 FQNEAQ (reference sequence). The V segment lost 3 bases and the J segment 8 bases; nucleotides outside the gene matches: 8. CDR3 coding DNA: TGTGCCAGCAGCTTTACAGGGGGTTTTGCGGAAGCTTTCTTT. It yields the protein CASSFTGGFAEAFF.

This clonotype came up many times. The gene calls are TRBV29-1 and TRBJ1-1, with no clear D. Trimming removed 0 bases from V and 4 bases from J, with 9 bases in between. CDR3 size: 13 residues. Germline CDR1 reads SQVTM; CDR2 reads ANQGSEA. CDR3 region: CSVEDLTGTEAFF. DNA of the CDR3: TGCAGCGTTGAAGACCTCACGGGCACTGAAGCTTTCTTT.

This clonotype was detected ten times or more. This chain links TRBV11-2 with TRBJ2-1; D call uncertain. V shed 7 bases and J shed 8 bases, with 15 bases lying between them. The CDR3 totals 13 residues. Germline V gives CDR1 SGHAT, CDR2 FQNNGV. Written as DNA, the CDR3 is TGTGCCAGCATGGGCCCCGTAAACGATGAGCAGTTCTTC. Translated: CASMGPVNDEQFF.

This clonotype occurred many times. The rearrangement joins TRBV4-1 to TRBJ2-7; the D is unclear. Germline V lookup: CDR1 MGHRA, CDR2 YSYEKL. Between the trimmed V and J ends, which lost 1 base and 5 bases, there was a span of 15 bases. The CDR3 totals 15 residues. The CDR3 DNA reads as TGCGCCAGCAGCCAAGGGAACCCCCCGCACCACGAGCAGTACTTC. It is translated as CASSQGNPPHHEQYF.

The chain uses TRBV4-2 and TRBJ2-1, with 11 bases that match TRBD2. Germline assignment: CDR1 LGHNA and CDR2 YNFKEQ. The CDR3 sequence is 18 residues long. Germline trimming cut 0 bases from V and 8 bases from J; bases unmatched to any gene: 12. CDR3 DNA: TGTGCCAGCAGCCAAGATCCCTTACTAGCGGGAGAAAAGGATGAGCAGTTCTTC. This encodes CASSQDPLLAGEKDEQFF.

The table lists this clonotype with a few counts. The chain employs TRBV6-2 or TRBV6-3 and TRBJ2-2; 10 positions match TRBD1. V lost 6 bases, J lost 1 base, and 2 bases stayed unmatched. The V gene's germline CDR1 is MNHEY and CDR2 SVGEGT. The CDR3 length is 15 residues. The CDR3 here is CASRTGGLNTGELFF. The CDR3 DNA reads as TGTGCCAGCAGGACAGGGGGCTTGAACACCGGGGAGCTGTTTTTT.

The rearrangement uses TRBV30 and TRBJ2-7; 10 positions agree with TRBD2. From germline, CDR1 is GTSNPN and CDR2 SVGIG (reference sequence). The V gene end was trimmed by 4 bases and the J gene end by 4 bases; junction bases not matched to a gene: 10. The CDR3 has 15 amino acids. The CDR3 DNA is TGTGCCTGGACTCCCGGACTAGCGGCCAGTTACGAGCAGTACTTC. Translation gives CAWTPGLAASYEQYF.

The rearrangement joins TRBV28 to TRBJ1-5; tentatively, D is TRBD1 (6 bases). Germline V gives CDR1 MDHEN, CDR2 SYDVKM. The CDR3 sequence is 14 residues long. V lost 6 bases and J 7 bases, leaving 16 bases between the germline ends. This CDR3 reads CASSATGIRQPQHF. In DNA, the CDR3 is TGTGCCAGCAGCGCAACAGGGATCCGGCAGCCCCAGCATTTT.

This clonotype was seen many times. The chain carries TRBV18 and TRBJ1-4; 7 nucleotides match TRBD1. CDR1 and CDR2 from the germline V gene are KGHSH and LQKENI. This CDR3 contains 15 residues. With V trimmed by 6 bases and J by 7 bases, 11 bases remained unmatched. In nucleotides, the CDR3 is TGTGCCAGCTCTAAAGACCGGGACAGCGTTGAAAAACTGTTTTTT. This codes for CASSKDRDSVEKLFF.

The rearrangement joins TRBV7-9 to TRBJ2-1; 7 bases match TRBD2. CDR3 length: 15 residues. The trim removed 2 bases at V and 5 bases at J, leaving 6 bases unmatched. Germline CDR1 reads SEHNR; CDR2 reads FQNEAQ (reference sequence). As DNA, the CDR3 is TGTGCCAGCAGCTTAAGGCTAGCGGAACACAATGAGCAGTTCTTC. Its protein product is CASSLRLAEHNEQFF. Full variable domain (rest looked up from reference TRBV7-9 and TRBJ2-1): DTGVSQNPRHKITKRGQNVTFRCDPISEHNRLYWYRQTLGQGPEFLTYFQNEAQLEKSRLLSDRFSAERPKGSFSTLEIQRTEQGDSAMYLCASSLRLAEHNEQFFGPGTRLTVL.

A few counts support this clonotype. The V call is TRBV19, the J call TRBJ2-7, with D possibly TRBD2 on 5 matching bases. CDR1 is LNHDA and CDR2 is SQIVND in the germline V gene (reference sequence). This CDR3 region has 14 residues. Trimming pared 4 bases from V and 3 bases from J, leaving 13 bases between. Here the CDR3 DNA reads TGTGCCAGTAGTACGGACTGCCTGATCTACGAGCAGTACTTC. Translation: CASSTDCLIYEQYF.

This clonotype was picked up many times. The CDR3 nucleotides are TGTGCCAGCAGTTTAAGTCTTAGCGCTTCAGGGGGCTCCTACAATGAGCAGTTCTTC. Protein: CASSLSLSASGGSYNEQFF. The chain joins TRBV12-3 or TRBV12-4 to TRBJ2-1, with TRBD1 matching over 7 bases. With 2 bases clipped from V and 0 bases from J, the junction kept 13 bases outside the gene matches. The CDR3 has 19 amino acids.

There are many counts of this clonotype. This chain uses TRBV28 with TRBJ2-7; 13 bases are shared with TRBD2. Germline CDR1 and CDR2: MDHEN and SYDVKM. With V trimmed by 4 bases and J by 4 bases, 16 bases remained unmatched. The CDR3 runs to 19 residues. The DNA of the CDR3 is TGTGCCAGCAGTTCGATACTAGCGGGAGGGCCTACCGCATATTACGAGCAGTACTTC. Translating gives CASSSILAGGPTAYYEQYF.

This clonotype was recorded many times. This rearrangement joins TRBV5-1 to TRBJ2-1, with D possibly called TRBD1 or TRBD2 (5 bases each). V was shortened by 2 bases and J by 6 bases, with 12 bases between the two germline ends. The germline V gene encodes CDR1 SGHRS and CDR2 YFSETQ. This CDR3 contains 14 residues. CDR3 protein: CASSFDGAVNEQFF. CDR3 bases: TGCGCCAGCAGCTTCGACGGGGCAGTCAATGAGCAGTTCTTC.

This clonotype was counted a few times. This sequence joins TRBV12-3 or TRBV12-4 and TRBJ1-6; D ambiguous. The CDR3 has 15 residues. Trimming removed 8 bases from V and 6 bases from J, with 17 bases in between. The CDR3 DNA reads TGTGCCAGCGCGGAGGCGGAAGGAGGTAATTCACCCCTCCACTTT. Amino acid sequence: CASAEAEGGNSPLHF.

The chain combines TRBV7-9 with TRBJ2-1, with D possibly TRBD2 on 7 matching bases. Trimming pared 5 bases from V and 8 bases from J, leaving 25 bases between. CDR1 and CDR2 from the germline V gene are SEHNR and FQNEAQ (reference sequence). The CDR3 runs to 17 residues. For the CDR3, the DNA is TGTGCCAGCAGCCTAGGGGGGGGGGTAGTAGCTTCGGATGAGCAGTTCTTC. This sequence encodes CASSLGGGVVASDEQFF. The full variable domain, in which reference TRBV7-9 and TRBJ2-1 provide the parts outside the CDR3, is DTGVSQNPRHKITKRGQNVTFRCDPISEHNRLYWYRQTLGQGPEFLTYFQNEAQLEKSRLLSDRFSAERPKGSFSTLEIQRTEQGDSAMYLCASSLGGGVVASDEQFFGPGTRLTVL.

V gene TRBV9 combines with J gene TRBJ2-1; TRBD2 agrees at 11 bases. The CDR3 is 18 amino acids. J lost 4 bases, V lost 7 bases, and 16 bases had no gene match. From germline, CDR1 is SGDLS and CDR2 YYNGEE. The chain's CDR3 is CASEGAKTGTSGYNEQFF. The CDR3 DNA follows: TGTGCCAGCGAGGGAGCAAAAACCGGGACTAGCGGATACAATGAGCAGTTCTTC.

The table lists this clonotype with a few counts. The chain has TRBV20-1 and TRBJ2-5, with TRBD2 as a possible D gene (5 bases). The CDR3 runs to 14 residues. Germline V lookup: CDR1 DFQATT, CDR2 SNEGSKA (reference sequence). V was shortened by 6 bases and J by 5 bases, with 19 bases between the two germline ends. The CDR3 region is CSAQQPRGRETQYF. CDR3 DNA sequence: TGCAGTGCCCAACAACCGCGCGGGCGGGAGACCCAGTACTTC.

This clonotype was counted ten times or more. The J gene is TRBJ2-1, the V gene TRBV20-1, with a tentative D call TRBD2 (6 bases). CDR3 length: 14 amino acids. Germline-derived CDR1 and CDR2 are DFQATT and SNEGSKA (reference sequence). The germline V and J ends were trimmed by 6 bases and 8 bases, with 20 bases remaining between them. DNA for the CDR3: TGCAGTGCAAACCCCACCTCTAGCGCGGATGAGCAGTTCTTC. Its protein product is CSANPTSSADEQFF.

This clonotype was counted many times. The chain combines TRBV28 with TRBJ2-5, with a weak D call TRBD1 (5 bases). The germline V and J ends were trimmed by 2 bases and 2 bases, with 9 bases remaining between them. The germline V gene encodes CDR1 MDHEN and CDR2 SYDVKM. This CDR3 has 14 residues. The CDR3 sequence: CASSLAGSQETQYF. The CDR3 DNA sequence: TGTGCCAGCAGTTTAGCAGGGTCACAAGAGACCCAGTACTTC.

Note on this clonotype: This may be a read error: a much more frequent sequence differs by one nucleotide. V usage is TRBV20-1 and J usage is TRBJ2-5; 11 nucleotides line up with TRBD2. There are 14 residues in the CDR3. Trimming removed 2 bases from V and 7 bases from J; junction bases left unmatched: 6. Germline loops: CDR1 DFQATT, CDR2 SNEGSKA (reference sequence). The DNA of the CDR3 is TGCAGTGCTAGACTAGCGGGAGGAGAGTGGACCCAGTACTTC. This translates into CSARLAGGEWTQYF.

The V call is TRBV27, the J call TRBJ2-7, with TRBD2 matching over 8 bases. Germline CDR1 and CDR2: MNHEY and SMNVEV (reference sequence). The CDR3 length is 16 residues. V was pared by 6 bases and J by 2 bases, with 12 bases of the junction left unmatched. Here the CDR3 reads CASSLMPVGRAYEQYF. In nucleotides, the CDR3 is TGTGCCAGCAGCCTTATGCCGGTCGGGAGGGCCTACGAGCAGTACTTC.

At least ten counts were recorded for this clonotype. The J gene is TRBJ2-1, the V gene TRBV5-1; the D gene could be TRBD1 or TRBD2 (6 bases each). V was pared by 6 bases and J by 4 bases, with 17 bases between. Germline CDR1 and CDR2: SGHRS and YFSETQ. This CDR3 contains 15 residues. The chain's CDR3 is CASMIGGLWYNEQFF. The CDR3 coding sequence is TGCGCCAGCATGATAGGGGGGCTCTGGTACAATGAGCAGTTCTTC.

This clonotype was seen only a few times. The V gene is TRBV2, the J gene TRBJ2-5; D gene unclear. Trimming stripped 7 bases from V and 6 bases from J, with 12 bases between. The CDR3 loop spans 12 amino acids. Germline V lookup: CDR1 SNHLY, CDR2 FYNNEI. DNA of the CDR3: TGTGCCAGCACCTTAGGGTTTCAGACCCAGTACTTC. It is translated as CASTLGFQTQYF.

This clonotype was observed at least ten times. The rearrangement links TRBV29-1 to TRBJ2-3; D might be TRBD1 (7 bases). The CDR3 is 16 residues long. V shed 7 bases and J shed 6 bases, with 26 bases lying between them. Germline lookup yields CDR1 SQVTM and CDR2 ANQGSEA. CDR3 amino acids: CSADGGGGLSTDTQYF. The CDR3 nucleotides read TGCAGCGCCGACGGCGGAGGGGGCCTGTCAACGGATACGCAGTATTTT.

Many counts were recorded for this clonotype. V is TRBV2 and J is TRBJ2-7; possibly TRBD2 for D (5 bases). Germline assignment: CDR1 SNHLY and CDR2 FYNNEI. CDR3 length equals 11 residues. Trimming took 6 bases from V and 2 from J, leaving 5 bases between them. This chain's CDR3 is CASRGAYEQYF. DNA for the CDR3: TGTGCCAGCAGGGGAGCCTACGAGCAGTACTTC.